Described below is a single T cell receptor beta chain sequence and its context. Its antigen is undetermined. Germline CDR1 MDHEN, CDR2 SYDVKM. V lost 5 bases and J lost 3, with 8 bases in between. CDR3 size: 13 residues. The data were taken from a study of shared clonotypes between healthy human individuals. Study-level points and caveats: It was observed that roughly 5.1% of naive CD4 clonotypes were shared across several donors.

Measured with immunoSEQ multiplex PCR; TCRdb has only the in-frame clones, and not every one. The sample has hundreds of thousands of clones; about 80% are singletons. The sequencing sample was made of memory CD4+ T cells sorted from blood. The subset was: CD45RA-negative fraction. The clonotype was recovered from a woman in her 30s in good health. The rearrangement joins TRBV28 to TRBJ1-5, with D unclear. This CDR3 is CASSRESNQPQHF. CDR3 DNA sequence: TGTGCCAGCAGTAGAGAATCCAATCAGCCCCAGCATTTT.